What follows is one T cell receptor (beta chain) and its context. The antigen it binds to is not known. No base quality values were provided; no much bigger clone lies one nucleotide off. The cohort was made up of under 800 healthy bone marrow donors. At the time of sampling, every cohort member was nominally healthy, though immune exposures that went unrecorded were likely present. The donor was CMV seropositive and was included in the group of 289 seropositive cohort members. A peripheral blood sample was collected from each donor, and TCR beta sequencing was performed on peripheral blood mononuclear cells. The Qiagen DNeasy Blood Extraction Kit was used to extract genomic DNA from the blood cell samples. The source of the sample is a study of cytomegalovirus exposure and HLA in healthy donors listed by TCRdb under 2017. For context, the study as a whole: In an earlier analysis of approximately 500 of the donors, 276 Gb of sequence data and just under 120 million unique TCR beta sequences from 150 million to 200 million T cells were reported. An early release that covered about 640 HLA-typed donors contained around 300 gigabases of sequencing data and approximately 85 million unique TCR sequences. Among the roughly 390 genotyped donors, 75% to 90% belonged to the genetic ancestry cluster associated with self-reported Caucasian donors. The study aimed to test whether signatures of past pathogen exposure could be identified by cataloging public T cell receptors. The study used immunosequencing to profile the T cell repertoires of more than 650 subjects and linked those repertoires to cytomegalovirus serostatus. In addition to the first cohort of 650 to 750 subjects, a separate validation cohort of some 120 different subjects was used. To predict cytomegalovirus infection status, the study brought together high-throughput TCR immunosequencing, statistical association of individual TCRs with disease status, and machine learning. A later analysis re-analyzed previously published TCR beta repertoires from 666 donors and added high-resolution HLA genotyping to study TCR occurrence patterns. In the later analysis, no new phenotypic data were used to find candidate immune exposures; instead, reliance was placed on TCR beta sequences and their occurrence across donors. An earlier analysis of about 620 of the donors applied high-throughput TCR beta sequencing to assess whether each TCR beta V gene segment acted as functional or pseudogenic. Donor age, sex, ethnicity and CMV serostatus were compiled together with the repertoire data. A later genetic analysis took genome-wide SNP genotypes for about three fifths of the 666 donors and used that subset as a discovery cohort. All discovery cohort repertoires had been generated on a single sequencing platform. HLA typing covered class I and class II loci at four-digit resolution. Typing coverage varied by locus: roughly 629-640 donors for A, B, C, DRB1 and DQB1; under 550 for DQA1; more than 600 for DPA1; 450 to 480 for DPB1. Several DR-DQ haplotypes were handled as single units for association and clustering because linkage in the cohort was strong. Among some 410 genotyped donors of the cohort, an average of around 240,000 unique TCR beta nucleotide sequences was sequenced per donor, of which roughly 17% were non-productive.

The paper's findings and limits, for the study overall: The authors suggested that the approach could potentially be extended to other disease states and immunological phenotypes. A group of highly shared sequence variants was considered likely to be a technical artifact of the sequencing pipeline. This cohort had only TCR beta chains sequenced, and the lack of alpha or paired-chain data limited which features could be detected. A later analysis found that TCR association rates varied across HLA loci, with DRB1 alleles showing the most associated TCRs and HLA-C alleles the fewest. In a later genetic analysis, a missense DCLRE1C variant was associated with V-gene and J-gene trimming of TCR beta chains, and the association was replicated in an independent cohort. Three of the identified cytomegalovirus-associated TCR beta chains were confirmed in vitro to be specific for cytomegalovirus antigens. Because counts were too low, roughly 18 rarely observed V segments, including chromosome 9 orphons, were left out of the earlier analysis of several hundred of the donors. A further reported finding was that TCR beta sequences accurately predicted the HLA-A and HLA-B alleles for most subjects in the first cohort. In a later analysis, HLA-associated TCR beta chains were found to be more clonally expanded and to have lower generation probabilities than equally common non-associated chains. A later analysis reported that several top co-occurrence clusters appeared linked to parvovirus B19, influenza, CMV and Epstein-Barr virus. In a later analysis, most CMV-associated TCR beta chains were found to appear HLA-restricted, with HLA associations seemingly driven largely by CMV exposure. Broadly in line with IMGT annotations, most TCR beta V segments showed up in productive rearrangements about 87% or about 30% of the time in an earlier analysis of 450 to 600 of the donors. Sequencing depth was assumed to be roughly uniform across donors in the presence/absence analyses, though that assumption may not hold. The classifier was reported to diagnose cytomegalovirus status with high specificity and sensitivity in both the original cohort and the validation cohort. Correlated functional status among segregating V segments might be attributable to linkage disequilibrium, but an unknown experimental factor could not be ruled out. Most TCR sequences were observed very rarely across donors, whereas some public TCRs were present in many individuals. The study gave a list of about 150 TCR beta chains associated with cytomegalovirus. According to a later genetic analysis, donors in an Asian-associated ancestry cluster had fewer N-insertions in productive TCRs than the approximately 650-donor mean. Because HLA typing was missing for some donors at each locus, association tests included only the typed subset. At a false discovery rate of 0.05, a later analysis linked under 20,000 TCR beta sequences to specific HLA alleles. The 87-base-pair reads could not distinguish some IMGT-functional V segments, including TRBV6-2 and TRBV6-3, so those segments were excluded. When HLA alleles, especially DR and DQ, strongly co-occurred, attributing TCR associations to individual alleles was difficult. CMV serostatus was the only immune exposure information available for the cohort.

CDR1 is given as SGHNT and CDR2 as YYREEE, both from the germline V gene (reference sequence). From the cysteine through the phenylalanine, the CDR3 covers 16 amino acids. The sequence is cut down to CDR3 DNA, 48 bases in frame from base 1. Relative to germline, V is missing 0 bases and J is missing 5 bases, with 8 bases of the junction outside any gene match. Libraries came from the immunoSEQ multiplex PCR assay. A mixture of 60 forward primers for TCR Vbeta segments and 13 reverse primers for TCR Jbeta segments was used in the multiplex PCR. The CDR3 region of rearranged TCR beta genes was amplified from genomic DNA by a multiplex PCR assay. The amplified TCR beta libraries were sequenced on the Illumina HiSeq System as 87-base-pair reads. For the original study's pipeline: A later analysis counted about 80 million unique TCR beta chains across the 700 or so repertoires, and some 11 million of these chains were shared by at least two donors. Raw reads were error-corrected and collapsed into unique sequences with a nearest-neighbor algorithm that merged closely related sequences to remove PCR and sequencing errors. CDR3 sequences were aligned to IMGT reference sequences to assign V, D and J gene segments. For a sequence to be retained, a match of at least six nucleotides was required to both a V gene segment and a J gene segment. Rearrangements were classified as productive when the CDR3 lacked stop codons and remained in frame with V and J, and all other rearrangements were classified as non-productive. Following IMGT convention, CDR3 was defined as the stretch from the second conserved V-encoded cysteine to the conserved J-encoded phenylalanine. In an earlier analysis of more than 550 of the donors, sequences lacking an unambiguous match to a single V gene segment were excluded. In an earlier analysis of several hundred of the donors, a V segment was called functional when productive rearrangements were above 56.7%, and segregating when the standard deviation between donors exceeded 5%. A statistical classification framework was developed to diagnose cytomegalovirus status using the catalog of TCR beta chain sequences. In a later analysis, V and J genes were assigned by comparing TCR nucleotide sequences against IMGT/GENE-DB human TR gene sequences. A later analysis assigned CDR3 sequences and most-parsimonious VDJ recombination scenarios with the TCRdist pipeline. In a later analysis, each TCR beta chain was defined by its CDR3 amino acid sequence together with its V-gene family, and reads lacking a unique V-gene family were excluded. As a way to deal with suspected cross-contamination and a sequencing artifact, a later analysis dropped roughly 600 nucleotide sequences that were highly shared and had low generation probability. For each public chain, a later analysis derived a clonal expansion index from normalized ranks of inferred template counts within each repertoire. Generation probabilities in a later analysis came from a VDJ recombination model fitted to out-of-frame rearrangements, and those results were checked against IGoR. A later analysis scored TCR-TCR, TCR-HLA and TCR-CMV co-occurrence with hypergeometric tests, applying a repertoire-size bias correction to TCR pairs. A later analysis estimated false discovery rates by permuting HLA or CMV assignments 20 times. In a later analysis, co-occurring TCRs were grouped using DBSCAN, with TCRdist sequence similarity added in when clustering inside HLA-allele-positive subsets. Repertoires with fewer than 30,000 or more than 120,000 public chains, plus five repertoires with anomalous nucleotide sharing, were excluded from co-occurrence clustering. Not all clones reach the TCRdb copy of this immuneACCESS table, which keeps in-frame sequences only. Checked studies attribute under half of the gap to unresolved V genes and leave the rest unexplained. V, J and clone size reflect that table, while D and trimming were determined from the DNA. The sample table shows roughly 120,000 clones, and about 68% are seen once. Approximately 10% of the sample is in the top ten clones.

Sequenced: PBMCs. The receptor comes from a woman in her forties or fifties in good health and CMV-seropositive. Recombination connected TRBV5-4 to TRBJ1-2, with 9 bases aligning to TRBD1. The DNA is as follows: TGTGCCAGCAGCTTGGGATCGGACAGGGGTGGTTATGGCTACACCTTC. The translation is CASSLGSDRGGYGYTF.